This T cell receptor beta chain was identified in a study of beta chain features in type 1 diabetes. General observations from the study: Sequencing from cDNA could over-represent high-TCR-expressing cells. In type 1 diabetes patients, VDJ junctions had fewer insertions; deletions at these junctions were more frequent.

There are a few counts of this clone. Its matching antigen is unknown. The single heparinised draw taken from each donor contained around 100 mL of blood on average. Expressed TCRB transcripts were sequenced after all isolated RNA was converted to cDNA. Sequencing used immunoSEQ multiplex PCR; TCRdb keeps in-frame clones, though not all of them. Counted here are around 350,000 clones, roughly 13% occurring once; the ten biggest clones make up roughly 0.015%. The clonotype was recovered from a man younger than 35 in good health. The sequencing sample was made of naive CD4+ T cells from blood.

In DNA form, the CDR3 reads TGTGCCATCAGTGGCCAGGAATCCTACGAGCAGTACTTC. It translates to CAISGQESYEQYF. The chain is built from TRBV10-3 and TRBJ2-7; D gene unclear. V shed 4 bases and J shed 1 base, with 8 bases lying between them. The CDR3 spans 13 residues. The germline gives CDR1 ENHRY, CDR2 SYGVKD.